What follows are 18 T cell receptor beta chains derived from one specimen sequenced in a study of response to subunit inactivated influenza vaccine. TCRdb re-analysed the RT-PCR reads in MiXCR, keeping a single row per CDR3 protein. The sample lists approximately 500,000 distinct CDR3 sequences, around 13% occurring once. This specimen was PBMCs from blood, taken 11 to 12 days after vaccination. The receptors shown here come from a man over 45 who received an inactivated influenza vaccine.

There are a few counts of this clonotype. The CDR3 protein is CASSGTGGGAYEQYF. CDR3 nucleotides: TGTGCCAGCAGCGGAACAGGGGGCGGGGCCTACGAGCAGTACTTC. The chain has TRBV5-5 and TRBJ2-7; 9 bases line up with TRBD1. The CDR3 runs to 15 residues. Germline loops: CDR1 SGHKS, CDR2 YYEKEE (reference sequence). Unmatched junction bases numbered 7, after V lost 4 bases and J lost 2 bases.

The chain links TRBV2 to TRBJ2-2; possible D gene TRBD1, 6 bases. Germline V gene lookup returns CDR1 SNHLY and CDR2 FYNNEI. This CDR3 has 16 amino acids. Trimming stripped 5 bases from V and 4 bases from J, with 17 bases between. The CDR3 region has the DNA TGTGCCAGCAGTTCACTTGGGGGCGTAGGCACCGGGGAGCTGTTTTTT. As protein: CASSSLGGVGTGELFF.

The chain combines TRBV6-5 with TRBJ2-7; 7 bases line up with TRBD1. The germline V gene encodes CDR1 MNHEY and CDR2 SVGAGI. This CDR3 is 17 amino acids long. The V and J ends lost 2 bases and 2 bases, in that order; junction bases with no gene match: 12. The CDR3 loop reads CASSYPLRGRNTYEQYF. CDR3 sequence (DNA): TGTGCCAGCAGTTACCCCCTCAGGGGGAGAAACACCTACGAGCAGTACTTC.

The J gene is TRBJ2-2, the V gene TRBV4-2; TRBD1 might be the D (6 bases). Germline V lookup: CDR1 LGHNA, CDR2 YNFKEQ. V lost 2 bases, J lost 5 bases, and 12 bases lay in between. The CDR3 consists of 15 residues. The CDR3 protein is CASSQTGTKTGELFF. DNA for the CDR3: TGTGCCAGCAGCCAAACCGGGACAAAGACCGGGGAGCTGTTTTTT.

The DNA for the CDR3 is TGTGCCAGTAGTATAGACAGCCGCACAGATACGCAGTATTTT. Residues: CASSIDSRTDTQYF. V gene TRBV19 combines with J gene TRBJ2-3; D not certain. The CDR3 consists of 14 residues. Looked up from germline, CDR1 is LNHDA and CDR2 is SQIVND (reference sequence). V gave up 0 bases and J gave up 1 base, with 5 bases separating them. The variable domain in full, with the rest retrieved from reference TRBV19 and TRBJ2-3, is DGGITQSPKYLFRKEGQNVTLSCEQNLNHDAMYWYRQDPGQGLRLIYYSQIVNDFQKGDIAEGYSVSREKKESFPLTVTSAQKNPTAFYLCASSIDSRTDTQYFGPGTRLTVL.

This clonotype occurred a few times. The chain uses TRBV20-1 and TRBJ2-3; 7 nucleotides agree with TRBD1. The V and J ends lost 2 bases and 1 base, in that order; junction bases with no gene match: 9. CDR3 length: 16 amino acids. From germline, CDR1 is DFQATT and CDR2 SNEGSKA (reference sequence). CDR3 sequence reads: CSARSEGAARTDTQYF. In DNA form, the CDR3 reads TGCAGTGCTAGATCTGAGGGGGCAGCTCGCACAGATACGCAGTATTTT.

V and J are TRBV29-1 and TRBJ2-1, with 14 bases aligning to TRBD2. With 6 bases clipped from V and 8 bases from J, the junction kept 6 bases outside the gene matches. The length of the CDR3 is 14 residues. CDR1 and CDR2 (germline): SQVTM, ANQGSEA. The CDR3 nucleotides read TGCAGCGTAAGCATGGGACTAGCGGGGGATGAGCAGTTCTTC. The encoded protein is CSVSMGLAGDEQFF.

The rearrangement joins TRBV7-9 to TRBJ2-5; 7 bases line up with TRBD2. The CDR3 extends over 16 amino acids. J gave up 3 bases and V 1 base, and 8 bases lay outside the gene matches. Germline lookup yields CDR1 SEHNR and CDR2 FQNEAQ (reference sequence). The CDR3 nucleotides are TGTGCCAGCAGCTTAGATTGGGCTAGCGGAAAAGAGACCCAGTACTTC. Its translation is CASSLDWASGKETQYF.

In this sample, this clonotype turned up a few times. The chain recombines TRBV20-1 with TRBJ2-7; TRBD1 agrees at 7 bases. CDR1 is DFQATT, CDR2 SNEGSKA, per germline (reference sequence). The CDR3 is made up of 13 amino acids. J lost 7 bases, V lost 3 bases, and 9 bases had no gene match. The CDR3 reads CSARGTVMGEQYF. The CDR3 coding sequence is TGCAGTGCTAGGGGGACAGTGATGGGGGAGCAGTACTTC.

The chain couples TRBV4-2 to TRBJ1-2; D ambiguous. The CDR3 is 15 residues long. Per germline, CDR1 LGHNA and CDR2 YNFKEQ. The V end lost 0 bases, the J end lost 8 bases, and 16 bases lay between the germline ends. DNA for the CDR3: TGTGCCAGCAGCCAAGATGCTCGGGGAGAAGTAGGCTACACCTTC. Its translation: CASSQDARGEVGYTF.

This clonotype was counted only a few times. The chain combines TRBV20-1 with TRBJ1-1; TRBD1 agrees at 8 bases. This CDR3 has 11 amino acids. The J segment lost 11 bases and the V segment lost 3 bases, leaving 5 bases of the junction unmatched. CDR1 is DFQATT and CDR2 is SNEGSKA in the germline V gene (reference sequence). CDR3 protein: CSASRQGKAFF. In nucleotides, the CDR3 is TGCAGTGCTAGTAGACAGGGGAAGGCTTTCTTT.

CDR3 residues: CASSLQPGQYDSPLHF. In nucleotides, the CDR3 is TGTGCCAGCAGCCTTCAACCGGGACAGTACGATTCACCCCTCCACTTT. This rearrangement joins TRBV7-2 to TRBJ1-6; 7 positions match TRBD1. In germline, CDR1 is SGHTA, CDR2 FQGNSA. The CDR3 extends over 16 amino acids. V was clipped by 5 bases and J by 8 bases; unmatched bases: 12.

This clonotype came up a few times. The chain uses TRBV6-1 and TRBJ2-7; 7 bases are shared with TRBD1. This CDR3 region has 15 residues. V shed 5 bases, J shed 0 bases, and the junction held 7 bases outside the gene matches. CDR1 MNHNS and CDR2 SASEGT come from the germline V gene. CDR3 sequence reads: CASSISRDSSYEQYF. Here the CDR3 DNA reads TGTGCCAGCAGTATTTCTCGGGACAGCTCCTACGAGCAGTACTTC.

This chain uses TRBV5-1 with TRBJ2-5; 7 nucleotides match TRBD2. Germline trimming cut 4 bases from V and 2 bases from J; bases unmatched to any gene: 8. The germline V gene has CDR1 SGHRS and CDR2 YFSETQ. The CDR3 extends over 15 amino acids. CDR3 bases: TGCGCCAGCAGCCCAGGGACTATGCAACAAGAGACCCAGTACTTC. It yields the protein CASSPGTMQQETQYF.

V is TRBV5-1 and J is TRBJ2-2; no clear D. Germline CDR1 and CDR2: SGHRS and YFSETQ. There are 15 residues in the CDR3. With 0 bases removed from V and 3 bases from J, the gap between germline ends came to 9 bases. CDR3 protein: CASSLASGHTGELFF. CDR3 in DNA: TGCGCCAGCAGCTTGGCATCAGGCCACACCGGGGAGCTGTTTTTT.

This clonotype came up a few times. V usage is TRBV20-1 and J usage is TRBJ1-2, with 7 nucleotides matching TRBD1. The trim removed 1 base at V and 7 bases at J, leaving 6 bases unmatched. The CDR3 runs to 13 residues. Germline V gene lookup returns CDR1 DFQATT and CDR2 SNEGSKA (reference sequence). The CDR3 DNA is TGCAGTGCTAGAGTAACAGGGGAGGGTGGCTACACCTTC. This sequence encodes CSARVTGEGGYTF.

About this clonotype itself: A junction end diverges from the germline sequence, so it may reflect a read error. V and J are TRBV3-1 and TRBJ2-7; a possible D gene is TRBD2 (6 bases). This CDR3 comprises 13 residues. Germline CDR1 LGHDT, CDR2 YNNKEL (reference sequence). For the CDR3, the DNA is TGTGCCAGAAGCCCCGGGACTGGATACGAGCAGTACTTC. It specifies CARSPGTGYEQYF.

Only a few counts were recorded for this clonotype. The chain carries TRBV2 and TRBJ2-1; possibly TRBD1 for D (5 bases). The CDR3 is 15 residues long. V shed 3 bases and J shed 3 bases, with 12 bases lying between them. CDR1 and CDR2 (germline): SNHLY, FYNNEI. The CDR3, as DNA: TGTGCCAGCAGTGAGCCCAGCAGGGACTACAATGAGCAGTTCTTC. It specifies CASSEPSRDYNEQFF.